The 32 T cell receptor beta chains presented below share a single source sample, sequenced in a study of blood T cells in healthy people across ages (dated by TCRdb to 2015 to 2017). Libraries came from 5' RACE. The instrument given in TCRdb is Illumina HiSeq 2500. A second PCR of 7 to 11 cycles was performed with a sample-barcoded 5' primer and a J-beta primer mix. TCRdb reworked the public reads: Q25 trimming with fastp, MiXCR clone assembly, productive beta chains retained. Every distinct CDR3 protein forms one entry, paired with its most common genes and DNA. This sample is represented by about 730,000 distinct CDR3 sequences; 35% to 45% of them were singletons. The leading ten clones occupy 20% to 25% of the sample. Material: blood. These receptors were taken from an older woman in good health.

J is TRBJ1-4 and V is TRBV5-6; TRBD1 might be the D (6 bases). The V end lost 4 bases, the J end lost 0 bases, and 10 bases lay between the germline ends. This CDR3 contains 15 residues. CDR1 and CDR2 from the germline V gene are SGHDT and YYEEEE. The CDR3 sequence is CASSGTTSTNEKLFF. CDR3 nucleotides: TGTGCCAGCAGCGGGACAACCTCAACTAATGAAAAACTGTTTTTT.

In its sample, this clonotype was seen a few times. CDR3 sequence (DNA): TGTGCCAGCAGCCAAGATGGCGCAGGGAGCTATGGCTACACCTTC. Translating it yields CASSQDGAGSYGYTF. J is TRBJ1-2 and V is TRBV4-2, with a possible D match to TRBD1 (5 bases). Per germline, CDR1 LGHNA and CDR2 YNFKEQ. CDR3 length equals 15 residues. The V gene lost 0 bases and the J gene lost 4 bases, with 12 bases spanning the gap.

This clonotype showed up just once. At one end the junction does not follow the germline gene, possibly because of a read error. The chain is built from TRBV7-2 and TRBJ2-5; D may be TRBD1 (5 bases). Germline lookup yields CDR1 SGHTA and CDR2 FQGNSA. This CDR3 has 15 amino acids. As DNA, the CDR3 is TGTGTCAGCAGCCCAAATGGGGCGCAAGGGAATGAGCAGTACTTC. It is translated as CVSSPNGAQGNEQYF.

V is TRBV7-9 and J is TRBJ2-7; 7 bases agree with TRBD2. This CDR3 contains 13 residues. With V trimmed by 4 bases and J by 3 bases, 3 bases remained unmatched. Germline V CDR1 and CDR2: SEHNR, FQNEAQ (reference sequence). CDR3 in DNA: TGTGCCAGCAGCTCGACTAGCAACTACGAGCAGTACTTC. Translation: CASSSTSNYEQYF. The variable domain in full, completed from reference TRBV7-9 and TRBJ2-7, reads DTGVSQNPRHKITKRGQNVTFRCDPISEHNRLYWYRQTLGQGPEFLTYFQNEAQLEKSRLLSDRFSAERPKGSFSTLEIQRTEQGDSAMYLCASSSTSNYEQYFGPGTRLTVT.

The chain uses TRBV12-3 or TRBV12-4 and TRBJ1-1; D not certain. The ends were cut back, 7 bases at V and 4 bases at J, with 13 bases in the middle. The CDR3 is made up of 13 amino acids. The CDR3 DNA is TGTGCCAGCACCCCGCGGGTGATCACTGAAGCTTTCTTT. Encoded protein: CASTPRVITEAFF.

The chain recombines TRBV9 with TRBJ2-1, with D hard to call. Germline-derived CDR1 and CDR2 are SGDLS and YYNGEE. V was pared by 0 bases and J by 0 bases, with 10 bases between. The CDR3 spans 16 residues. The CDR3 coding sequence is TGTGCCAGCAGCGTAGTCGTCGACAACTCCTACAATGAGCAGTTCTTC. Protein product: CASSVVVDNSYNEQFF.

The gene calls are TRBV3-1 and TRBJ2-1; 8 nucleotides agree with TRBD2. CDR1 LGHDT and CDR2 YNNKEL come from the germline V gene (reference sequence). The CDR3 is 18 amino acids. The junction had 7 bases not matched to a gene; V was cut back by 0 bases and J by 0 bases. The CDR3: CASSQDATGGRSYNEQFF. CDR3 in DNA: TGTGCCAGCAGCCAAGACGCGACGGGGGGGCGCTCCTACAATGAGCAGTTCTTC.

The V gene is TRBV9, the J gene TRBJ2-7; perhaps TRBD2 as D (6 bases). CDR3 length equals 15 residues. Germline CDR1 SGDLS, CDR2 YYNGEE. V was pared by 0 bases and J by 7 bases, with 17 bases between. This chain's CDR3 is CASSVDEGGNDEQYF. DNA of the CDR3: TGTGCCAGCAGCGTAGACGAGGGAGGAAACGATGAGCAGTACTTC.

This clonotype was seen a few times. This chain links TRBV6-5 with TRBJ2-3; D call uncertain. The CDR3 sequence is 16 residues long. Trimming shortened V by 2 bases and J by 8 bases, and 20 bases separated the two germline ends. Germline-derived CDR1 and CDR2 are MNHEY and SVGAGI. In DNA form, the CDR3 reads TGTGCCAGCAGTTACGGTTCCGAGACACCAGGTGGTACGCAGTATTTT. Residues: CASSYGSETPGGTQYF.

This clonotype has only a few counts. The rearrangement links TRBV12-3 or TRBV12-4 to TRBJ2-2; D not certain. This CDR3 contains 15 residues. Trimming took 1 base from V and 4 from J, leaving 10 bases between them. The CDR3: CASSLVGSGTGELFF. CDR3 nucleotides: TGTGCCAGCAGTTTAGTGGGCTCGGGCACCGGGGAGCTGTTTTTT.

Points on this clonotype: The junction departs from the called germline gene at one end, perhaps through a read error. V gene TRBV7-3 combines with J gene TRBJ2-1; D gene ambiguous. The CDR3 is made up of 16 amino acids. Germline loops: CDR1 SGHTA, CDR2 FQGTGA. The CDR3 DNA is TGTGCCAGCAGCTCTAATGGCCTGAGCTCCTACAATAAGCAGTTCTTC. Its protein product is CASSSNGLSSYNKQFF.

The genes are TRBV2 and TRBJ2-3; D gene unclear. The CDR3 has 13 amino acids. Germline V gene lookup returns CDR1 SNHLY and CDR2 FYNNEI. Deletions cut 4 bases from V and 4 bases from J, with 9 bases between. The CDR3 coding sequence is TGTGCCAGCAGTGTTAACTCGGCAGATACGCAGTATTTT. It specifies CASSVNSADTQYF.

This clonotype was observed at least ten times. V and J are TRBV28 and TRBJ2-7, with 10 bases identical to TRBD2. The germline CDR1 and CDR2 sequences are MDHEN and SYDVKM. The CDR3 loop spans 14 amino acids. V lost 5 bases, J lost 5 bases, and 6 bases stayed unmatched. CDR3 sequence (DNA): TGTGCCAGCAGTCAAACTACTAGCGGGGACGAGCAGTACTTC. Amino acid sequence: CASSQTTSGDEQYF. Full variable domain (outside the CDR3, taken from reference TRBV28 and TRBJ2-7): DVKVTQSSRYLVKRTGEKVFLECVQDMDHENMFWYRQDPGLGLRLIYFSYDVKMKEKGDIPEGYSVSREKKERFSLILESASTNQTSMYLCASSQTTSGDEQYFGPGTRLTVT.

The rearrangement uses TRBV6-9 and TRBJ2-4, with 13 positions matching TRBD2. The DNA end is a closer match to TRBJ2-7, so the J assignment may be wrong. This CDR3 is 18 amino acids long. Germline values: CDR1 MNHGY, CDR2 SVAAGI. The CDR3, as DNA: TGTGCCAGCAGAGGACTAGCGGGAGTAATTTTAGAATCCTACGAGCAGTACTTC. Residues: CASRGLAGVILESYEQYF.

Only a few counts were recorded for this clonotype. The chain links TRBV28 to TRBJ2-1; TRBD2 matches at 9 bases. Trimming removed 6 bases from V and 4 bases from J; junction bases left unmatched: 4. The CDR3 covers 14 residues. Per germline, CDR1 MDHEN and CDR2 SYDVKM. CDR3 residues: CASRPGLAYNEQFF. The CDR3 nucleotides are TGTGCCAGCAGACCGGGACTAGCTTACAATGAGCAGTTCTTC.

The chain combines TRBV20-1 with TRBJ2-3; no firm D call. Germline values: CDR1 DFQATT, CDR2 SNEGSKA (reference sequence). The CDR3 consists of 12 residues. The CDR3 DNA is TGCAGGGCCCTGGGTCTGTCAGATACGCAGTATTTT. It specifies CRALGLSDTQYF.

The chain links TRBV6-2 or TRBV6-3 to TRBJ2-1; a possible D gene is TRBD2 (5 bases). The J call could be wrong; TRBJ2-7 is a better fit for the DNA end. This CDR3 has 15 amino acids. Germline lookup yields CDR1 MNHEY and CDR2 SVGEGT. The CDR3 coding sequence is TGTGCCAGCAGTCCCTCCCGGACCGACTACAATGAGCAGTACTTC. It translates to CASSPSRTDYNEQYF.

This clonotype was detected ten times or more. V and J are TRBV5-1 and TRBJ2-3, with D unresolved. Germline V gene sequence: CDR1 SGHRS, CDR2 YFSETQ. Trimming left V 0 bases short and J 1 base short, with 6 bases between. This CDR3 is 14 amino acids long. The DNA of the CDR3 is TGCGCCAGCAGCTTGGCGACGGGCACAGATACGCAGTATTTT. Translation gives CASSLATGTDTQYF.

This clonotype came up a few times. The chain has TRBV3-1 and TRBJ2-1; D might be TRBD1 or TRBD2, each matching 5 bases. This CDR3 contains 17 residues. CDR1 is LGHDT, CDR2 YNNKEL, per germline (reference sequence). Between the trimmed V and J ends, which lost 1 base and 0 bases, there was a span of 13 bases. The CDR3 nucleotides are TGTGCCAGCAGCCAAGGCAGGGACCAAAGCTCCTACAATGAGCAGTTCTTC. Its translation: CASSQGRDQSSYNEQFF.

The rearrangement uses TRBV29-1 and TRBJ1-1; D call uncertain. This CDR3 region has 12 residues. Trimming removed 4 bases at V and 3 bases at J, with 9 bases between. Germline lookup yields CDR1 SQVTM and CDR2 ANQGSEA. Here the CDR3 DNA reads TGCAGCGTTGTCTGGGGTGACACTGAAGCTTTCTTT. Its protein product is CSVVWGDTEAFF.

This clonotype has just a few counts. The chain recombines TRBV3-1 with TRBJ1-2, with D perhaps TRBD1 (6 bases). This CDR3 is built from 15 residues. Trimming shortened V by 0 bases and J by 4 bases, and 12 bases separated the two germline ends. From germline, CDR1 is LGHDT and CDR2 YNNKEL (reference sequence). In nucleotides, the CDR3 is TGTGCCAGCAGCCAAGATAATTGGGGGGCCTATGGCTACACCTTC. This translates into CASSQDNWGAYGYTF. Complete variable domain (other parts from reference TRBV3-1 and TRBJ1-2): DTAVSQTPKYLVTQMGNDKSIKCEQNLGHDTMYWYKQDSKKFLKIMFSYNNKELIINETVPNRFSPKSPDKAHLNLHINSLELGDSAVYFCASSQDNWGAYGYTFGSGTRLTVV.

This clonotype showed up just a few times. J is TRBJ2-3 and V is TRBV7-6; D is perhaps TRBD1 (5 bases). In germline, CDR1 is SGHVS, CDR2 FNYEAQ. Trimming stripped 2 bases from V and 1 base from J, with 22 bases between. The CDR3 is made up of 19 amino acids. CDR3 sequence: CASSLFEGVLLSGTDTQYF. CDR3 DNA: TGTGCCAGCAGCTTATTTGAAGGGGTCCTCCTGTCTGGCACAGATACGCAGTATTTT. The variable domain in full, with the rest retrieved from reference TRBV7-6 and TRBJ2-3, is GAGVSQSPRYKVTKRGQDVALRCDPISGHVSLYWYRQALGQGPEFLTYFNYEAQQDKSGLPNDRFSAERPEGSISTLTIQRTEQRDSAMYRCASSLFEGVLLSGTDTQYFGPGTRLTVL.

CDR3 protein: CSARAGGDRPNQPQHF. CDR3 DNA: TGCAGTGCTAGAGCCGGGGGGGACAGACCCAATCAGCCCCAGCATTTT. The chain combines TRBV20-1 with TRBJ1-5, with 7 bases aligning to TRBD1. With V trimmed by 1 base and J by 3 bases, 9 bases remained unmatched. CDR1 is DFQATT and CDR2 is SNEGSKA in the germline V gene (reference sequence). The CDR3 runs 16 residues.

Comment on this clonotype: At one boundary the junction diverges from the germline segment, which might be a read error. The DNA of the CDR3 is TGTGCCGGCAGGCCCATAGCGGGGGTGATTACTAGCACAGATACGCAGTATTTT. It codes for CAGRPIAGVITSTDTQYF. This rearrangement joins TRBV28 to TRBJ2-3; 9 bases fit TRBD2. CDR3 length equals 18 residues. Germline V lookup: CDR1 MDHEN, CDR2 SYDVKM.

V usage is TRBV6-2 or TRBV6-3 and J usage is TRBJ2-7; the D gene is possibly TRBD2 (6 bases). This CDR3 contains 17 residues. The germline V and J ends were trimmed by 4 bases and 2 bases, with 21 bases remaining between them. Germline lookup yields CDR1 MNHEY and CDR2 SVGEGT. The CDR3 region has the DNA TGTGCCAGCAGTTTAGGAAAAAATAGCGGAGGCACCTACGAGCAGTACTTC. It translates to CASSLGKNSGGTYEQYF.

This clonotype was counted between two and nine times. The chain uses TRBV6-2 or TRBV6-3 and TRBJ2-6; D uncertain. The CDR3 covers 17 residues. The germline V gene encodes CDR1 MNHEY and CDR2 SVGEGT. V lost 0 bases, J lost 0 bases, and 9 bases lay in between. CDR3 bases: TGTGCCAGCAGTTACTCGGGCGGAGTCTCTGGGGCCAACGTCCTGACTTTC. As protein: CASSYSGGVSGANVLTF.

This clonotype was observed at least ten times. The chain carries TRBV7-2 and TRBJ1-1; D is ambiguous. This CDR3 has 13 residues. Trimming pared 8 bases from V and 0 bases from J, leaving 10 bases between. Germline assignment: CDR1 SGHTA and CDR2 FQGNSA. CDR3 protein: CASERTMNTEAFF. The CDR3 coding sequence is TGTGCCAGCGAGCGGACCATGAACACTGAAGCTTTCTTT.

The chain recombines TRBV29-1 with TRBJ1-5, with 8 bases lining up with TRBD1. The CDR3 contains 13 residues. Germline V gene lookup returns CDR1 SQVTM and CDR2 ANQGSEA. Trimming removed 6 bases from V and 4 bases from J; junction bases left unmatched: 5. The CDR3 DNA follows: TGCAGCGTGGGGACAGGAACGAATCAGCCCCAGCATTTT. This sequence encodes CSVGTGTNQPQHF.

This clonotype was observed a few times. V usage is TRBV5-1 and J usage is TRBJ1-1, with TRBD1 as a possible D gene (5 bases). The CDR3 loop spans 13 amino acids. Per the germline V gene, CDR1 is SGHRS and CDR2 is YFSETQ. V shed 0 bases and J shed 6 bases, with 9 bases lying between them. The CDR3: CASSLDTGAEAFF. CDR3 sequence (DNA): TGCGCCAGCAGCTTGGATACGGGGGCTGAAGCTTTCTTT. Complete variable domain (other parts from reference TRBV5-1 and TRBJ1-1): KAGVTQTPRYLIKTRGQQVTLSCSPISGHRSVSWYQQTPGQGLQFLFEYFSETQRNKGNFPGRFSGRQFSNSRSEMNVSTLELGDSALYLCASSLDTGAEAFFGQGTRLTVV.

The rearrangement joins TRBV12-3 or TRBV12-4 to TRBJ2-4; D unresolved. The better agreement between TRBJ2-7 and the DNA end casts doubt on the J call. The CDR3 is made up of 14 amino acids. CDR3 region: CASSPDRNGYEQYF. Written as DNA, the CDR3 is TGTGCCAGCAGTCCCGACCGAAACGGCTACGAGCAGTACTTC.

The chain joins TRBV11-2 to TRBJ2-5; 7 nucleotides align to TRBD2. V lost 3 bases to trimming and J lost 3 bases; unmatched junction nucleotides: 13. Germline V gene data show CDR1 as SGHAT and CDR2 as FQNNGV. This CDR3 comprises 17 residues. The CDR3 sequence: CASSFKRDSGLEETQYF. CDR3 nucleotide sequence: TGTGCCAGCAGCTTTAAGCGTGATAGCGGGTTAGAAGAGACCCAGTACTTC.

A few counts support this clonotype. This chain uses TRBV9 with TRBJ2-1, with a weak D call TRBD2 (7 bases). Germline V gene data show CDR1 as SGDLS and CDR2 as YYNGEE. The V end lost 4 bases, the J end lost 1 base, and 15 bases lay between the germline ends. The CDR3 is made up of 16 amino acids. CDR3 loop: CASSPTGRASYNEQFF. CDR3 nucleotide sequence: TGTGCCAGCAGCCCCACAGGGAGGGCGTCCTACAATGAGCAGTTCTTC.